Here is one T cell receptor (beta chain) with its context. A junction end diverges from the germline sequence, so it may reflect a read error. These data come from a study of tumor and adjacent non-tumor tissue in lung cancer. This sample's RNA came from whole unsorted tissue. The CDR3 consists of 14 residues. Germline CDR1 and CDR2: SGHAT and FQNNGV. Three rounds of nested PCR, following a modified ARM-PCR protocol, produced the TCRbeta library. TCRdb itself ran the multiplex PCR reads through MiXCR, one entry per CDR3 protein. The sample shows 70,000 to 80,000 distinct CDR3 sequences, over 55% of them seen only once.

The sequence came from a middle-aged woman with non-small cell lung cancer. Sequencing used lung tumor tissue. The V call is TRBV11-2, the J call TRBJ2-1, with D hard to call. The CDR3 DNA reads TGTGTCAGCAGCATCCTCGGAGCCGTGGGTGAGCAGTCCTTC. As protein: CVSSILGAVGEQSF.